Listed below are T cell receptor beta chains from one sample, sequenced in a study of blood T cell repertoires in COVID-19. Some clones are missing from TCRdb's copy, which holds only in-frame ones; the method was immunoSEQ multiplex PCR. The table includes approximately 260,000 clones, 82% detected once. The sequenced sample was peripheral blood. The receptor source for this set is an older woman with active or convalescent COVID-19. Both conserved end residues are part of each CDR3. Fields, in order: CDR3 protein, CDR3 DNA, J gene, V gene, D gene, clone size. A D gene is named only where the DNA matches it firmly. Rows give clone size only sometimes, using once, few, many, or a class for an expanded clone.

CDR3: CASSLGRDRVRQPQHF
DNA: TGTGCCAGCAGCTTGGGCCGGGACAGGGTACGACAGCCCCAGCATTTT
J: TRBJ1-5
V: TRBV5-8
D: TRBD1
size: .

CDR3: CASSHGQGVETQYF
DNA: TGTGCCAGCAGCCATGGACAGGGCGTGGAGACCCAGTACTTC
J: TRBJ2-5
V: TRBV2
D: TRBD1
size: .

CDR3: CASSMEGRGYTF
DNA: TGTGCCAGTAGTATGGAGGGTAGGGGCTACACCTTC
J: TRBJ1-2
V: TRBV19
D: .
size: .

CDR3: CASSRTVPPLEQYF
DNA: TGTGCCAGCAGTAGGACAGTGCCGCCCCTCGAGCAGTACTTC
J: TRBJ2-7
V: TRBV27
D: .
size: .

CDR3: CAISESGGAQHF
DNA: TGTGCCATCAGTGAGTCGGGAGGGGCCCAGCATTTT
J: TRBJ1-5
V: TRBV10-3
D: .
size: .

CDR3: CASSTGSYNEQFF
DNA: TGTGCCAGCAGTACCGGCTCCTACAATGAGCAGTTCTTC
J: TRBJ2-1
V: TRBV27
D: .
size: .

CDR3: CASSQQTGGSTEAFF
DNA: TGTGCCAGCAGCCAGCAAACAGGGGGCTCTACTGAAGCTTTCTTT
J: TRBJ1-1
V: TRBV4-2
D: TRBD1
size: .

CDR3: CASRGTGALNYGYTF
DNA: TGTGCCAGCAGGGGGACAGGGGCCCTTAACTATGGCTACACCTTC
J: TRBJ1-2
V: TRBV5-5
D: TRBD1
size: .

CDR3: CASSQVRYQGRTEAFF
DNA: TGCGCCAGCAGCCAAGTGCGGTACCAGGGGCGGACTGAAGCTTTCTTT
J: TRBJ1-1
V: TRBV4-1
D: .
size: .

CDR3: CASGAASSSYEQYF
DNA: TGCGCCAGCGGGGCAGCCAGTAGCTCCTACGAGCAGTACTTC
J: TRBJ2-7
V: TRBV4-1
D: .
size: .

CDR3: CASTAGLSKNIQYF
DNA: TGTGCCAGCACCGCAGGGCTGTCCAAAAACATTCAGTACTTC
J: TRBJ2-4
V: TRBV6-6
D: .
size: .

CDR3: CASSGTGTTNEKLFF
DNA: TGTGCCAGCAGCGGGACAGGGACAACTAATGAAAAACTGTTTTTT
J: TRBJ1-4
V: TRBV7-9
D: TRBD1
size: once

CDR3: CASSLITALDTEAFF
DNA: TGTGCCAGCAGCTTGATAACTGCTCTGGACACTGAAGCTTTCTTT
J: TRBJ1-1
V: TRBV11-2
D: .
size: .

CDR3: CASSQVRPGSSSGANVLTF
DNA: TGCGCCAGCAGCCAAGTGCGGCCGGGGTCCAGCTCTGGGGCCAACGTCCTGACTTTC
J: TRBJ2-6
V: TRBV4-1
D: .
size: .

CDR3: CSARTGRNTEAFF
DNA: TGCAGCGCCCGGACAGGGAGGAACACTGAAGCTTTCTTT
J: TRBJ1-1
V: TRBV29-1
D: TRBD1
size: .

CDR3: CASSQGVLREQYF
DNA: TGTGCCAGCAGCCAAGGTGTTCTTCGCGAGCAGTACTTC
J: TRBJ2-7
V: TRBV3-1/TRBV3-2
D: .
size: .

CDR3: CASSESTGGGRLFF
DNA: TGCGCCAGCAGTGAGTCGACGGGAGGGGGCCGGCTGTTTTTT
J: TRBJ1-4
V: TRBV10-2
D: TRBD1
size: once

CDR3: CASSEADGGLGYTF
DNA: TGTGCCAGCAGTGAAGCGGACGGGGGTCTGGGCTACACCTTC
J: TRBJ1-2
V: TRBV6-1
D: .
size: .

CDR3: CASSTRDRGWYTEAFF
DNA: TGTGCCAGTAGTACCCGGGACAGGGGATGGTACACTGAAGCTTTCTTT
J: TRBJ1-1
V: TRBV19
D: TRBD1
size: few

CDR3: CASSEAFYAGGPETQYF
DNA: TGTGCCAGCAGTGAAGCTTTTTATGCGGGGGGGCCTGAGACCCAGTACTTC
J: TRBJ2-5
V: TRBV2
D: TRBD2
size: .

CDR3: CATSDLIAEQYF
DNA: TGTGCCACCAGTGATTTGATCGCGGAACAGTACTTC
J: TRBJ2-7
V: TRBV24-1
D: .
size: .

CDR3: CASSPQGVNTEAFF
DNA: TGTGCCAGCTCACCCCAGGGTGTCAACACTGAAGCTTTCTTT
J: TRBJ1-1
V: TRBV18
D: .
size: .

CDR3: CASSQESIGSSTDTQYF
DNA: TGCGCCAGCAGCCAAGAGAGTATCGGTAGTAGCACAGATACGCAGTATTTT
J: TRBJ2-3
V: TRBV4-3
D: .
size: .

CDR3: CASRQSIATNEKLFF
DNA: TGTGCCAGTAGACAGAGTATTGCAACTAATGAAAAACTGTTTTTT
J: TRBJ1-4
V: TRBV19
D: .
size: .

CDR3: CASRQGTGGDQPQHF
DNA: TGTGCCAGCAGGCAAGGGACAGGGGGCGATCAGCCCCAGCATTTT
J: TRBJ1-5
V: TRBV3-1/TRBV3-2
D: TRBD1
size: .

CDR3: CASSQHQNNSPLHF
DNA: TGTGCCAGCAGCCAACACCAAAATAATTCACCCCTCCACTTT
J: TRBJ1-6
V: TRBV11-2
D: .
size: .

CDR3: CASSKVSGRVGAFF
DNA: TGTGCCAGCAGCAAAGTCTCCGGCAGGGTGGGAGCTTTCTTT
J: TRBJ1-1
V: TRBV21-1
D: .
size: .

CDR3: CASSPDRVGSTGELFF
DNA: TGTGCCAGCAGTCCGGACAGGGTCGGCAGCACCGGGGAGCTGTTTTTT
J: TRBJ2-2
V: TRBV7-3
D: TRBD1
size: once

CDR3: CASSLAAGVQETQYF
DNA: TGCGCCAGCAGCTTGGCAGCGGGGGTCCAAGAGACCCAGTACTTC
J: TRBJ2-5
V: TRBV5-1
D: TRBD2
size: few

CDR3: CASSWARDSPYEQYF
DNA: TGTGCCAGCAGTTGGGCTAGGGACAGCCCCTACGAGCAGTACTTC
J: TRBJ2-7
V: TRBV28
D: TRBD1
size: .

CDR3: CASRNYGQGYNLNTEAFF
DNA: TGTGCCAGCAGAAATTATGGACAGGGCTATAACCTGAACACTGAAGCTTTCTTT
J: TRBJ1-1
V: TRBV7-9
D: TRBD1
size: .

CDR3: CASSGLAGDTQYF
DNA: TGTGCCAGCAGCGGACTAGCGGGGGATACGCAGTATTTT
J: TRBJ2-3
V: TRBV12-3/TRBV12-4
D: TRBD2
size: .

CDR3: CAISGTSGDRGETQYF
DNA: TGTGCCATCAGTGGGACTAGCGGGGATCGTGGGGAGACCCAGTACTTC
J: TRBJ2-5
V: TRBV10-3
D: TRBD2
size: .

CDR3: CASSHVDRVRYGYTF
DNA: TGTGCCAGCAGCCATGTGGACAGGGTGAGGTATGGCTACACCTTC
J: TRBJ1-2
V: TRBV3-1/TRBV3-2
D: TRBD1
size: .

CDR3: CASSPRSRGATNTEAFF
DNA: TGTGCCAGCAGCCCACGTTCCCGGGGGGCGACGAACACTGAAGCTTTCTTT
J: TRBJ1-1
V: TRBV7-6
D: .
size: .

CDR3: CASSLAVTTEAFF
DNA: TGCGCCAGCAGCTTGGCCGTGACAACTGAAGCTTTCTTT
J: TRBJ1-1
V: TRBV5-1
D: .
size: .

CDR3: CAWSVQTNQPQHF
DNA: TGTGCCTGGAGTGTACAGACAAATCAGCCCCAGCATTTT
J: TRBJ1-5
V: TRBV30
D: .
size: .